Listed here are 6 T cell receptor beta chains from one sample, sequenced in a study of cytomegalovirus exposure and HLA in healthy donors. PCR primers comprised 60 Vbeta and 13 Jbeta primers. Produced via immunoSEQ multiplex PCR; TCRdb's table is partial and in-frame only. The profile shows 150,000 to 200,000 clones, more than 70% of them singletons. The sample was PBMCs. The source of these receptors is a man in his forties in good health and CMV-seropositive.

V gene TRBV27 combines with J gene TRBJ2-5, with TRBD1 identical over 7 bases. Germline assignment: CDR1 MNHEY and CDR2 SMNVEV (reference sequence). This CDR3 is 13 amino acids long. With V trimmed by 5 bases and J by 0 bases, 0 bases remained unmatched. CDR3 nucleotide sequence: TGTGCCAGCAGTGGGACAGACCAAGAGACCCAGTACTTC. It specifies CASSGTDQETQYF.

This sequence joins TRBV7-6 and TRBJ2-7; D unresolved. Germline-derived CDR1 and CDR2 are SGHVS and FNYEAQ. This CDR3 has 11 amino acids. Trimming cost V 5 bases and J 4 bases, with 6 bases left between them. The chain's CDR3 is CASSTDYEQYF. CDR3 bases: TGTGCCAGCAGCACAGATTACGAGCAGTACTTC. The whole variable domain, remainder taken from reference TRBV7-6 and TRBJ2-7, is GAGVSQSPRYKVTKRGQDVALRCDPISGHVSLYWYRQALGQGPEFLTYFNYEAQQDKSGLPNDRFSAERPEGSISTLTIQRTEQRDSAMYRCASSTDYEQYFGPGTRLTVT.

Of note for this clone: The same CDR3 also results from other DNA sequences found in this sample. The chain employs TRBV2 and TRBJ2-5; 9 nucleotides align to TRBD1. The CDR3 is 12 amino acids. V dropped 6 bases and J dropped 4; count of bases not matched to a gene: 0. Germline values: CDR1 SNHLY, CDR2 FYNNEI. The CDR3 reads CASRDRGETQYF. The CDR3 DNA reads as TGTGCCAGCAGGGACAGGGGAGAGACCCAGTACTTC. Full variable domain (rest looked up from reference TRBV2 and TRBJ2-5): EPEVTQTPSHQVTQMGQEVILRCVPISNHLYFYWYRQILGQKVEFLVSFYNNEISEKSEIFDDQFSVERPDGSNFTLKIRSTKLEDSAMYFCASRDRGETQYFGPGTRLLVL.

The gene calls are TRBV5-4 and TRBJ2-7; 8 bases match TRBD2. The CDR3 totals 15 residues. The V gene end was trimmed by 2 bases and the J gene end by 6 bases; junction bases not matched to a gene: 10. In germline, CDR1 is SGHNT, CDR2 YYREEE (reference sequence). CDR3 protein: CASSFQGLERGEQYF. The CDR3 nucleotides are TGTGCCAGCAGCTTCCAGGGACTAGAGCGAGGCGAGCAGTACTTC. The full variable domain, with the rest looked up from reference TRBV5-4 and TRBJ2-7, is ETGVTQSPTHLIKTRGQQVTLRCSSQSGHNTVSWYQQALGQGPQFIFQYYREEENGRGNFPPRFSGLQFPNYSSELNVNALELDDSALYLCASSFQGLERGEQYFGPGTRLTVT.

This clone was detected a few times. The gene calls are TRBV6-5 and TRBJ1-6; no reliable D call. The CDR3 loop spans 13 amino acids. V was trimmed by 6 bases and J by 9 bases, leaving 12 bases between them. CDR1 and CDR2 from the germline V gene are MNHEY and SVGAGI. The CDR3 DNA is TGTGCCAGCAGACCCCGGGGAACTTCACCCCTCCACTTT. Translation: CASRPRGTSPLHF.

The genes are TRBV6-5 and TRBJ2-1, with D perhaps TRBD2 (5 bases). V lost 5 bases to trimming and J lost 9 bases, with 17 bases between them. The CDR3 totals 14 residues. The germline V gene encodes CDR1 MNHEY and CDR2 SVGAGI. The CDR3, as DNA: TGTGCCAGCAGTGTATTAGGGCTTGAGGGTGAGCAGTTCTTC. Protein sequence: CASSVLGLEGEQFF.